What follows are 21 T cell receptor beta chains derived from one specimen sequenced in a study of regulatory T cells in long-lasting Graves disease. Specified time point: newly diagnosed GD, antithyroid drugs for less than 3 months. Generation of the TCR library employed RNA extracted from PBMCs. Assembly of TCR beta libraries relied on iRepertoire HTBI primers together with Arm-PCR of CDR3 regions. TCRdb used MiXCR to reprocess the multiplex PCR reads, holding one entry per CDR3 protein. The table has roughly 510,000 distinct CDR3 sequences, around 16% seen once. Another study also made use of these data, one on T cells in Graves' hyperthyroidism and ophthalmopathy.

The material was peripheral blood mononuclear cells (PBMCs), obtained at new diagnosis, from a patient treated with antithyroid drugs. The receptors were sampled from a young man with Graves disease.

The chain is built from TRBV19 and TRBJ1-2, with D hard to call. V was clipped by 5 bases and J by 0 bases, with 10 bases between them. Germline V CDR1 and CDR2: LNHDA, SQIVND (reference sequence). The CDR3 spans 14 residues. In nucleotides, the CDR3 is TGTGCCAGTAGTCCGGACGGTCCTAACTATGGCTACACCTTC. It translates to CASSPDGPNYGYTF. Full variable domain (remainder filled in from reference TRBV19 and TRBJ1-2): DGGITQSPKYLFRKEGQNVTLSCEQNLNHDAMYWYRQDPGQGLRLIYYSQIVNDFQKGDIAEGYSVSREKKESFPLTVTSAQKNPTAFYLCASSPDGPNYGYTFGSGTRLTVV.

This clonotype has a count of ten or more. The genes are TRBV28 and TRBJ2-3; unclear D gene. Looked up from germline, CDR1 is MDHEN and CDR2 is SYDVKM. The CDR3 has 16 residues. Trimming shortened V by 7 bases and J by 2 bases, and 19 bases separated the two germline ends. The CDR3 region is CASIHRARGLTDTQYF. The CDR3 coding sequence is TGTGCCAGCATCCATCGGGCGCGCGGTCTCACAGATACGCAGTATTTT.

This chain uses TRBV13 with TRBJ2-7; 11 bases align to TRBD1. The CDR3 extends over 16 amino acids. Trimming took 0 bases from V and 3 from J; bases not matched to a gene: 4. Per germline, CDR1 PRHDT and CDR2 FYEKMQ (reference sequence). CDR3 protein: CASSLGGTGGVYEQYF. The CDR3 nucleotides read TGTGCCAGCAGCTTAGGAGGGACAGGGGGAGTCTACGAGCAGTACTTC.

This clonotype was recorded many times. The chain has TRBV12-3 or TRBV12-4 and TRBJ2-2; the match to TRBD1 covers 7 bases. Germline trimming cut 10 bases from V and 3 bases from J; bases unmatched to any gene: 8. CDR3 length equals 14 residues. This chain's CDR3 is CATKTGWDTGELFF. In DNA, the CDR3 is TGTGCCACCAAGACAGGGTGGGACACCGGGGAGCTGTTTTTT.

The table lists this clonotype with many counts. The chain recombines TRBV18 with TRBJ1-3; unclear D gene. V shed 3 bases and J shed 0 bases, with 9 bases lying between them. Per germline, CDR1 KGHSH and CDR2 LQKENI. The CDR3 loop spans 15 amino acids. This chain's CDR3 is CASSPLGISGNTIYF. CDR3 DNA sequence: TGTGCCAGCTCACCTCTTGGCATCTCTGGAAACACCATATATTTT.

The table lists this clonotype with many counts. The chain joins TRBV12-3 or TRBV12-4 to TRBJ2-1; a possible D gene is TRBD1 (5 bases). The V end lost 7 bases, the J end lost 2 bases, and 9 bases lay between the germline ends. The CDR3 consists of 13 residues. The CDR3 bases are TGTGCCAGCATTCAAGGGGCCTACAATGAGCAGTTCTTC. Amino acid sequence: CASIQGAYNEQFF.

The chain joins TRBV10-2 to TRBJ2-1; 7 positions agree with TRBD2. V shed 11 bases and J 13 bases; nucleotides not matched to a gene: 5. The CDR3 is 9 residues long. Germline CDR1 is WSHSY and CDR2 is SAAADI. This CDR3 reads CADGLDQFF. The CDR3 region has the DNA TGCGCCGACGGACTAGATCAGTTCTTC.

Many counts were recorded for this clonotype. The chain is built from TRBV28 and TRBJ2-7; 7 positions agree with TRBD1. V trimming: 5 bases; J trimming: 7 bases; junction bases outside the gene matches: 5. The CDR3 is 12 amino acids. Germline CDR1 is MDHEN and CDR2 is SYDVKM. The CDR3 region has the DNA TGTGCCAGCAGTCGACAGGGTTGGGAGCAGTACTTC. Protein product: CASSRQGWEQYF.

Of note for this clonotype: Possible read error: a much larger clone is one base away. CDR3 loop: CASSYSRATEAFF. The CDR3, as DNA: TGTGCCAGCAGTTACTCGAGGGCCACTGAAGCTTTCTTT. The genes are TRBV6-2 or TRBV6-3 and TRBJ1-1; no definite D call. The ends were cut back, 0 bases at V and 4 bases at J, with 6 bases in the middle. The CDR3 covers 13 residues. CDR1 is MNHEY, CDR2 SVGEGT, per germline.

The table lists this clonotype with a count of one. The chain has TRBV27 and TRBJ2-1; 10 bases fit TRBD1. The V segment lost 5 bases and the J segment 4 bases; nucleotides outside the gene matches: 8. Germline CDR1 reads MNHEY; CDR2 reads SMNVEV (reference sequence). The CDR3 sequence is 16 residues long. CDR3 sequence reads: CASSPGPGQGYNEQFF. The CDR3 DNA reads as TGTGCCAGCAGTCCGGGACCGGGACAGGGGTACAATGAGCAGTTCTTC.

This clonotype was seen a few times. This chain links TRBV5-1 with TRBJ2-1; D is possibly TRBD1 (6 bases). Germline V CDR1 and CDR2: SGHRS, YFSETQ. The V end was cut by 0 bases, the J end by 5 bases, with 12 bases between. CDR3 length: 15 residues. This CDR3 is CASSLGGQLNNEQFF. CDR3 in DNA: TGCGCCAGCAGCTTGGGCGGACAGCTAAACAATGAGCAGTTCTTC.

This clonotype showed up many times. This chain connects TRBV3-1 to TRBJ2-7, with 10 bases that match TRBD1. Trimming removed 3 bases from V and 4 bases from J; junction bases left unmatched: 3. The CDR3 consists of 14 residues. Germline V gives CDR1 LGHDT, CDR2 YNNKEL (reference sequence). CDR3 bases: TGTGCCAGCAGCCAGGGGGACAGGGGTTACGAGCAGTACTTC. It specifies CASSQGDRGYEQYF.

The chain couples TRBV5-1 to TRBJ2-1; TRBD2 agrees at 9 bases. V lost 5 bases and J lost 6; bases outside the gene matches: 9. The CDR3 length is 15 residues. Germline lookup yields CDR1 SGHRS and CDR2 YFSETQ. CDR3 sequence (DNA): TGCGCCAGCAGTTCCGGGACTAGCTTTGGCAATGAGCAGTTCTTC. Amino acids: CASSSGTSFGNEQFF.

The chain is built from TRBV4-1 and TRBJ2-1, with D uncertain. The V and J ends lost 0 bases and 8 bases respectively, with 20 bases between them. Germline CDR1 reads MGHRA; CDR2 reads YSYEKL. CDR3 size: 17 residues. The CDR3 bases are TGCGCCAGCAGCCAAGAAATCGCGGCTAGTTTGTCCGATGAGCAGTTCTTC. Protein sequence: CASSQEIAASLSDEQFF.

This clonotype was counted ten times or more. This chain links TRBV20-1 with TRBJ2-3; 8 nucleotides match TRBD2. Trimming at V came to 5 bases and at J to 3 bases, leaving 7 bases not matched to a gene. Germline values: CDR1 DFQATT, CDR2 SNEGSKA (reference sequence). The CDR3 length is 14 residues. The CDR3 loop is CSAPGGTRTDTQYF. For the CDR3, the DNA is TGCAGTGCTCCGGGGGGGACTAGAACAGATACGCAGTATTTT.

The V call is TRBV10-3, the J call TRBJ2-1, with D perhaps TRBD1 or TRBD2 (5 bases each). V lost 0 bases to trimming and J lost 5 bases, with 14 bases between them. Germline loops: CDR1 ENHRY, CDR2 SYGVKD. The CDR3 has 16 amino acids. For the CDR3, the DNA is TGTGCCATCAGTGAGTCGGACCCCGGGACCAACAATGAGCAGTTCTTC. This codes for CAISESDPGTNNEQFF.

J is TRBJ1-1 and V is TRBV29-1, with D unclear. This CDR3 has 12 amino acids. V dropped 4 bases and J dropped 7 bases, with 13 bases sitting between them. Germline CDR1 SQVTM, CDR2 ANQGSEA. CDR3 DNA: TGCAGCGTTGCCAGGAATCCGAATGAAGCTTTCTTT. Its protein is CSVARNPNEAFF.

Details on this clonotype: The junction departs from germline at one end; a sequencing error may be responsible. This rearrangement joins TRBV5-5 to TRBJ2-1; D gene unclear. The CDR3 has 12 residues. CDR1 and CDR2 (germline): SGHKS, YYEKEE (reference sequence). CDR3 sequence reads: CASISFMNEQFF. The DNA of the CDR3 is TGCGCCAGCATCTCCTTTATGAATGAGCAGTTCTTC.

For this clonotype: Germline and junction disagree at one end, which may indicate a read error. This chain connects TRBV20-1 to TRBJ2-1; no clear D. The CDR3 totals 17 residues. From germline, CDR1 is DFQATT and CDR2 SNEGSKA (reference sequence). The CDR3 here is CSARRPNALGSYSEQFF. As DNA, the CDR3 is TGCAGTGCTAGACGCCCCAACGCTCTGGGCTCCTACAGTGAGCAGTTCTTC.

This clonotype was seen a few times. J is TRBJ2-1 and V is TRBV2; unclear D gene. Germline-derived CDR1 and CDR2 are SNHLY and FYNNEI. The CDR3 has 15 residues. V was shortened by 0 bases and J by 4 bases, with 10 bases between the two germline ends. CDR3 DNA: TGTGCCAGCAGTGAAGCAGCAAGGCCGTACAATGAGCAGTTCTTC. This encodes CASSEAARPYNEQFF.

The chain employs TRBV2 and TRBJ1-4; 9 bases are a match to TRBD1. Germline loops: CDR1 SNHLY, CDR2 FYNNEI. The CDR3 runs to 16 residues. Trimming removed 3 bases from V and 5 bases from J; junction bases left unmatched: 7. CDR3 sequence reads: CASSDFEGQGNEKLFF. DNA for the CDR3: TGTGCCAGCAGTGACTTCGAGGGACAGGGCAATGAAAAACTGTTTTTT.